This TCR beta chain emerged from a study of blood T cell repertoires in COVID-19. Study details: Sample material is recorded as cDNA or gDNA derived from T cells, B-cell-depleted T cells, or PBMCs.

Participants were placed into cohorts based on the clinical history they reported. Measured with immunoSEQ multiplex PCR; TCRdb has only the in-frame clones, and not every one. The sample lists 200,000 to 250,000 clones, about four fifths occurring once. Trimming removed 4 bases from V and 2 bases from J; junction bases left unmatched: 2. CDR3 length: 14 amino acids. Germline V gene lookup returns CDR1 MNHEY and CDR2 SVGEGT. This TCR came from a woman between 45 and 60 years old who had been exposed to COVID-19. This sequence joins TRBV6-2 or TRBV6-3 and TRBJ2-7, with 10 bases matching TRBD2. Sequenced input: PBMCs or T cells enriched from blood (not recorded which). CDR3: CASSSAGGPYEQYF. CDR3 DNA sequence: TGTGCCAGCAGTTCAGCGGGGGGGCCCTACGAGCAGTACTTC.